The clone carrying this T cell receptor (beta chain) was recorded many times. Its cognate antigen is unknown. TCR beta CDR3 region amplification was performed from RNA transcripts. When the TCR CDR3 underwent first-round RT-PCR, the HTBI primer set was used. TCRdb analysed the multiplex PCR reads with MiXCR anew, one entry per CDR3 protein. The sample shows about 290,000 distinct CDR3 sequences, 15% of them seen only once. This entry comes from a study of T cells in Graves' hyperthyroidism and ophthalmopathy. Study-level results: Stable hyperthyroidism and ophthalmopathy were separated using 13 V-J signatures. Clonotypes that were expanded in thyroid above 0.001 mostly appeared in blood too.

CDR3 length: 14 amino acids. The V segment lost 5 bases and the J segment 2 bases; nucleotides outside the gene matches: 5. Germline CDR1 reads DFQATT; CDR2 reads SNEGSKA (reference sequence). At first hyperthyroidism diagnosis, before any ophthalmopathy symptoms, the blood sample was collected. The source of the PBMCs was approximately 9.5 ml of fresh peripheral blood. The sequenced sample consisted of blood. This sequence was found in a woman aged 45-60 years with Graves' hyperthyroidism that later progressed to Graves' ophthalmopathy. The chain links TRBV20-1 to TRBJ1-5, with 8 bases matching TRBD1. CDR3 in DNA: TGCAGTGCTCTCTTGACAGGGGGCAATCAGCCCCAGCATTTT. This encodes CSALLTGGNQPQHF.